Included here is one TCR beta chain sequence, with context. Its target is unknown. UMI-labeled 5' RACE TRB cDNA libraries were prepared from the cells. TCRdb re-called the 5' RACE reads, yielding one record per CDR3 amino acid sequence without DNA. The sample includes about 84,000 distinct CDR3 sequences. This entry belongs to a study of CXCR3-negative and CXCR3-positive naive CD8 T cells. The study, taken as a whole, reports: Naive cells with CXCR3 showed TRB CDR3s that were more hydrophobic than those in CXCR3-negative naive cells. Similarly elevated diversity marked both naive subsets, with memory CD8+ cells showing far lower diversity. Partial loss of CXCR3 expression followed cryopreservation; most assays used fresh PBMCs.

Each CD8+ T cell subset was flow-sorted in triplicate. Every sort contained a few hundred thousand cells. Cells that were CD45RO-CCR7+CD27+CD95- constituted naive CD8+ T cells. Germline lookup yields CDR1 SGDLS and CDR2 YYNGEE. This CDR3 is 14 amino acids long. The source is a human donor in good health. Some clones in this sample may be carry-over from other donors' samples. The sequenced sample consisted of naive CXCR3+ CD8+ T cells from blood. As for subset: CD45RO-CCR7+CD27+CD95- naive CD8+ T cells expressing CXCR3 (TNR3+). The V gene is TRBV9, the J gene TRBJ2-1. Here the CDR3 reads CASSPGSAYDEQFF.